The sequence of this T cell receptor beta chain was determined in a study of blood T cell repertoires in COVID-19. Trimming shortened V by 2 bases and J by 3 bases, and 15 bases separated the two germline ends. Per the germline V gene, CDR1 is SGHNT and CDR2 is YYREEE (reference sequence). The CDR3 totals 15 residues. Recovered status in Cohort 3 required two negative PCRs, clearance, or symptom resolution. Original data processing: Estimation of nucleated cell counts relied on the amplification of reference gene primers. Data came from immunoSEQ multiplex PCR; TCRdb stores just in-frame clones and leaves some out. V, J and clone size were drawn from that table, and D and trimming were deduced from the DNA. Among approximately 290,000 clones, roughly 88% were seen once, and the ten largest hold roughly 4.3%.

The specimen sequenced was PBMCs or T cells enriched from blood (not recorded which). The V and J genes are TRBV5-4 and TRBJ2-7, with D possibly being TRBD2 (7 bases). This TCR derives from a woman aged 25 to 39 who had recovered from COVID-19. CDR3 nucleotides: TGTGCCAGCAGCTTAGGGGGGGCAAAGTTCTACGAGCAGTACTTC. Amino acids: CASSLGGAKFYEQYF.